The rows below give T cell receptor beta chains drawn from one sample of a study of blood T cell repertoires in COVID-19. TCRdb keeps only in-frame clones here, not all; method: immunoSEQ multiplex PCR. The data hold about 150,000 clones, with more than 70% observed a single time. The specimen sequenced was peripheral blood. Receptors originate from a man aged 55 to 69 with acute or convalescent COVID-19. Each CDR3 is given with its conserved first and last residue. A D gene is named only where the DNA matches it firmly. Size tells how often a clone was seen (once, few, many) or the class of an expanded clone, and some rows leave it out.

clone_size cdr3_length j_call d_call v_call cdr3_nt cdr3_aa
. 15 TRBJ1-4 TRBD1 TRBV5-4 TGTGCCAGCAGCCTCCAAGGGACAGGGCGCGAAAAACTGTTTTTT CASSLQGTGREKLFF
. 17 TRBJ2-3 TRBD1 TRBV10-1 TGCGCCAGCAGCCCGGGACAGGGGGACCGGTTGCCAGATACGCAGTATTTT CASSPGQGDRLPDTQYF
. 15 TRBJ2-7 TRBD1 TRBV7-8 TGTGCCAGCAGCTTTCCCGGGACAGGGAGGTACGAGCAGTACTTC CASSFPGTGRYEQYF
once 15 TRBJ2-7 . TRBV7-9 TGTGCCAGCAGCAGAGGGCAGTTCAGCTCCTACGAGCAGTACTTC CASSRGQFSSYEQYF
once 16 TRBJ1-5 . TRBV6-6 TGTGCCGTGCGTTTGGGGGGTAAAATTGGGTTGCAGCCCCAGCATTTT CAVRLGGKIGLQPQHF
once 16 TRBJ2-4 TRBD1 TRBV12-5 TGTGCTAGTGGTTTGGGGACAGGGACTTGGGGGGACATTCAGTACTTC CASGLGTGTWGDIQYF
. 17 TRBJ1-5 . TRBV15 TGTGCCACCAGCAGAGATGAAGGACTGGTCAAAAGTCAGCCCCAGCATTTT CATSRDEGLVKSQPQHF
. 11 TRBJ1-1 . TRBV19 TGTGCCACCAGGGCCGCCACTGAAGCTTTCTTT CATRAATEAFF
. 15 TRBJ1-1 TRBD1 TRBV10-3 TGTGCCATCAGTACATCAGGGGGCCCGGCCACTGAAGCTTTCTTT CAISTSGGPATEAFF
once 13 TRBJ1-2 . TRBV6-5 TGTGCCAGCAGTCCCCGGGGGGCAGAAGGCTACACCTTC CASSPRGAEGYTF
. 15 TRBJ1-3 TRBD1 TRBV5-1 TGCGCCAGCAGCTTAGACAGGGGGGCCGGAAACACCATATATTTT CASSLDRGAGNTIYF
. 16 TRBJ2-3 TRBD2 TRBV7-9 TGTGCCAGCAGCTCGCCAGAGGGACTAGCGGGAGATACGCAGTATTTT CASSSPEGLAGDTQYF
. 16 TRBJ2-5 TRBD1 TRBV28 TGTGCCAGCGCTTTCACTCGGACAGGGGGCATGGAGACCCAGTACTTC CASAFTRTGGMETQYF
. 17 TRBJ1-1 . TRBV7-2 TGTGCCAGCAGCTTAGGCGGTATTCACAGGGCGCACACTGAAGCTTTCTTT CASSLGGIHRAHTEAFF
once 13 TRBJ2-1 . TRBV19 TGTGCCAGTAGTATGCTACCCTCCAATGAGCAGTTCTTC CASSMLPSNEQFF
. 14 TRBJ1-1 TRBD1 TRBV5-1 TGCGCCAGCAGCAGGGGACAGGGAGGGACTGAAGCTTTCTTT CASSRGQGGTEAFF
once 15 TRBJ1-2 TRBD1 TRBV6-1 TGTGCCAGCAGTGAAATGTACAGGGGGCGTTTTGGCTACACCTTC CASSEMYRGRFGYTF
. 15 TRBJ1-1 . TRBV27 TGTGCCACAGCTAAGCAGGGTAATCTGAACACTGAAGCTTTCTTT CATAKQGNLNTEAFF
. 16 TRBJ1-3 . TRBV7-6 TGTGCCAGCAGCTCACAGGGACGGTCGGTCGGAAACACCATATATTTT CASSSQGRSVGNTIYF
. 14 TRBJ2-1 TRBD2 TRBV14 TGTGCCAGCAGCCATCTGGCGGGGGGCGATGAGCAGTTCTTC CASSHLAGGDEQFF
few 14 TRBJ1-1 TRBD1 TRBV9 TGTGCCAGCAGCGCCTTGACAGGGAGGACTGAAGCTTTCTTT CASSALTGRTEAFF
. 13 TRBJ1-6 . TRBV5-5 TGTGCCAGCAGCCAAACAGCCGGTTCACCCCTCCACTTT CASSQTAGSPLHF
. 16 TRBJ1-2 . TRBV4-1 TGCGCCAGCAGCCCCCAGAATCCCCGGGGGGTCCATGGCTACACCTTC CASSPQNPRGVHGYTF
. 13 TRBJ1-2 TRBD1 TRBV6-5 TGTGCCAGCAGGGAGGGGACAGCTCTAACCTACACCTTC CASREGTALTYTF
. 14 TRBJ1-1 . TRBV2 TGTGCCAGCAGTGTCAGAACAGCGAACACTGAAGCTTTCTTT CASSVRTANTEAFF
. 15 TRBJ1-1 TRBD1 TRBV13 TGTGCCAGCAGCTTGCCAGGGGGCAAATCGCCTGAAGCTTTCTTT CASSLPGGKSPEAFF
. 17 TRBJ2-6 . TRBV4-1 TGCGCCAGCAGCCAAGAAGAAAAACTTTCTGGGGCCAACGTCCTGACTTTC CASSQEEKLSGANVLTF
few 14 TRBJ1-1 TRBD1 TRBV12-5 TGTGCTAGTGGTCCCCAAGGACAGGGAACTGAAGCTTTCTTT CASGPQGQGTEAFF
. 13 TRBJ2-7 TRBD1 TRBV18 TGTGCCAGCTCGTCCGACAGGGCGTCCGAGCAGTACTTC CASSSDRASEQYF
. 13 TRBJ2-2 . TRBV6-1 TGTGCCAGCAGTGACAGGTACACCGGGGAGCTGTTTTTT CASSDRYTGELFF
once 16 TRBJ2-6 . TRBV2 TGTGCCAGCACGACGTTGGAGTTGCGGGGGGCCAACGTCCTGACTTTC CASTTLELRGANVLTF
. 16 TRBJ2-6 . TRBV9 TGTGCCAGCAGCGTAGGAGATTTTACTGGGGCCAACGTCCTGACTTTC CASSVGDFTGANVLTF
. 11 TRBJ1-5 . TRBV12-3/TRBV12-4 TGTGCCAGCAGTTTAGGTCTAGCCCAGCATTTT CASSLGLAQHF
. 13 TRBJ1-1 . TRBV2 TGTGCCAGCAAAGCAAGCCAGAACACTGAAGCTTTCTTT CASKASQNTEAFF
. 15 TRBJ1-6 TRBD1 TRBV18 TGTGCCAGCTCGGACGGAGGACAGGGAAATTCACCCCTCCACTTT CASSDGGQGNSPLHF
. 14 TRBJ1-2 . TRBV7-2 TGTGCCAGCAGCTTAGGACAGGCTTACTATGGCTACACCTTC CASSLGQAYYGYTF
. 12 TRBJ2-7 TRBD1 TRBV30 TGTGCCTGGGGGGACAGAGATTACGAGCAGTACTTC CAWGDRDYEQYF
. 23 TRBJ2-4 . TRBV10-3 TGTGCCATCAGTGAGTCGAAGGATAACTGGGCCGGGCGAGCGGTATCGACCAAAAACATTCAGTACTTC CAISESKDNWAGRAVSTKNIQYF
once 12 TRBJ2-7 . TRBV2 TGTGCCAGCAGGAGGGCCTCCTACGAGCAGTACTTC CASRRASYEQYF
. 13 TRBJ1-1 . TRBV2 TGTGCCAGCAGTGGAGAGATGAACACTGAAGCTTTCTTT CASSGEMNTEAFF
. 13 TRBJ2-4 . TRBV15 TGTGCCACCCAACTGGGGCCAAAAAACATTCAGTACTTC CATQLGPKNIQYF
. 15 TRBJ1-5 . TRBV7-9 TGTGCCAGCAGCCCCCCTGGGGGGGGCAATCAGCCCCAGCATTTT CASSPPGGGNQPQHF
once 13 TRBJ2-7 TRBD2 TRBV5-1 TGCGCCAGCAGCCCGGGAGGGGCCTACGAGCAGTACTTC CASSPGGAYEQYF
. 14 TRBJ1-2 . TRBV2 TGTGCCAGCAGTGAAGTCCCCCTTAACTATGGCTACACCTTC CASSEVPLNYGYTF
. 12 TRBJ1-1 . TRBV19 TGTGCCAGTATCGACAGTTTCACTGAAGCTTTCTTT CASIDSFTEAFF
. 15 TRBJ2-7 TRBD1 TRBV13 TGTGCCAGCAGCTGGTCCGGGACAGGGTCCTACGAGCAGTACTTC CASSWSGTGSYEQYF